The sample holds a few counts of the clone carrying this T cell receptor beta chain. The antigen remains undetermined. One entry per CDR3 protein, called by TCRdb with MiXCR from the 5' RACE reads. The sample holds under 900,000 distinct CDR3 sequences, 15% to 20% seen once. The data originate from a study of identical twins. Regarding the study as a whole: Insertions ran lower in abundant cord blood beta clonotypes, though not in memory repertoires. Twin-shared out-of-frame alpha sequences were enriched for low generation probability.

Germline-derived CDR1 and CDR2 are MNHEY and SMNVEV (reference sequence). Trimming left V 5 bases short and J 1 base short, with 11 bases between. The CDR3 totals 14 residues. These data were also reused for a study on T cells expressing NK-cell markers. In that study: The HCMV specificity of the expanded NKG2C+ T cell clones stayed unresolved.

The chain has TRBV27 and TRBJ1-1; weak D call: TRBD1 (5 bases). Sequenced sample: PBMCs. The sequence came from a woman aged 18-29 years in good health. Here the CDR3 DNA reads TGTGCCAGCAGTCTGACAGATACGAACACTGAAGCTTTCTTT. Amino acids: CASSLTDTNTEAFF.